The 22 T cell receptor beta chains below come from one sample, sequenced in a study of read filtering for tumor transcriptome and immune sequencing. The library was built from 400 to 500 ng RNA with molecular barcoded adaptors for alpha/delta and beta/gamma chains. In TCRdb, the reads were re-called with MiXCR into one record per CDR3 protein. The data show 42,000 or so distinct CDR3 sequences, around 15% seen once. Sequenced material: a population of CD138-negative cells sorted from bone marrow. These receptors all stem from a donor at least 40 years old with multiple myeloma.

The chain couples TRBV12-3 or TRBV12-4 to TRBJ2-7; D might be TRBD2 (6 bases). The germline V and J ends were trimmed by 7 bases and 6 bases, with 13 bases remaining between them. The CDR3 extends over 12 amino acids. CDR3 amino acids: CASKRLVGEQYF. CDR3 DNA: TGTGCCAGCAAACGACTAGTTGGCGAGCAGTACTTC.

This clonotype was recorded at least ten times. The V and J genes are TRBV29-1 and TRBJ2-7, with D possibly being TRBD1 (5 bases). Germline V lookup: CDR1 SQVTM, CDR2 ANQGSEA. The CDR3 contains 14 residues. V dropped 7 bases and J dropped 0 bases, with 16 bases sitting between them. The CDR3 sequence is CSAGTGLSSYEQYF. CDR3 DNA sequence: TGCAGCGCAGGCACAGGATTAAGCTCCTACGAGCAGTACTTC.

As regards this clonotype: This may stem from a read error, because a much larger clone lies one nucleotide away. The chain has TRBV7-9 and TRBJ2-1; 9 nucleotides match TRBD2. From germline, CDR1 is SEHNR and CDR2 FQNEAQ (reference sequence). The CDR3 is 17 amino acids. CDR3 nucleotides: TGTGCCAGCAGCAACTCGGCGGGAGGGTTGCTCTACGATGAGCAGTTCTTC. Its translation is CASSNSAGGLLYDEQFF.

This clonotype has at least ten counts. The chain employs TRBV19 and TRBJ2-1; 10 bases match TRBD2. The CDR3 sequence is 17 residues long. The V segment lost 3 bases and the J segment 4 bases; nucleotides outside the gene matches: 9. CDR1 is LNHDA and CDR2 is SQIVND in the germline V gene (reference sequence). The CDR3 protein is CASSILKLAGSYNEQFF. CDR3 DNA: TGTGCCAGTAGTATCCTCAAACTAGCGGGATCTTACAATGAGCAGTTCTTC.

In this sample, this clonotype turned up many times. The V gene is TRBV7-9, the J gene TRBJ1-1; D gene uncertain. CDR1 SEHNR and CDR2 FQNEAQ come from the germline V gene (reference sequence). The CDR3 runs 11 residues. Trimming pared 1 base from V and 8 bases from J, leaving 5 bases between. CDR3 coding DNA: TGTGCCAGCAGCTTAGTGGGGGAAGCTTTCTTT. Translation gives CASSLVGEAFF. The entire variable domain, with the rest obtained from reference TRBV7-9 and TRBJ1-1, is as follows: DTGVSQNPRHKITKRGQNVTFRCDPISEHNRLYWYRQTLGQGPEFLTYFQNEAQLEKSRLLSDRFSAERPKGSFSTLEIQRTEQGDSAMYLCASSLVGEAFFGQGTRLTVV.

For this clonotype: The junction differs from germline at one of its ends, possibly a read error. V and J are TRBV7-2 and TRBJ1-4; no clear D. Germline V gene sequence: CDR1 SGHTA, CDR2 FQGNSA. The CDR3 extends over 16 amino acids. CDR3 sequence reads: CASSSRTLLSNKKPFF. The CDR3 DNA is TGTGCCAGCAGCTCCAGAACCTTACTATCTAATAAAAAACCGTTTTTT.

This clonotype was recorded at least ten times. The rearrangement links TRBV11-3 to TRBJ2-1; 9 bases map to TRBD2. This CDR3 contains 17 residues. Germline CDR1 reads SGHNT; CDR2 reads YENEEA. The V and J ends lost 1 base and 5 bases, in that order; junction bases with no gene match: 9. CDR3 amino acids: CASSLAEGLAPDNEQFF. The CDR3 DNA reads TGTGCCAGCAGCTTAGCCGAGGGACTAGCACCTGACAATGAGCAGTTCTTC.

This clonotype has ten or more counts. The chain recombines TRBV20-1 with TRBJ2-7; D is unresolved. V gave up 8 bases and J gave up 4 bases, with 12 bases separating them. CDR3 length: 11 amino acids. Germline values: CDR1 DFQATT, CDR2 SNEGSKA (reference sequence). CDR3 loop: CSLWRSYEQYF. CDR3 in DNA: TGCAGTCTCTGGCGCTCATACGAGCAGTACTTC.

This clonotype was seen at least ten times. V usage is TRBV5-1 and J usage is TRBJ2-1; D ambiguous. This CDR3 is built from 13 residues. CDR1 and CDR2 (germline): SGHRS, YFSETQ. V was shortened by 0 bases and J by 7 bases, with 8 bases between the two germline ends. The CDR3 reads CASSLVRQNEQFF. Here the CDR3 DNA reads TGCGCCAGCAGCTTGGTTCGGCAGAATGAGCAGTTCTTC.

This clonotype occurred many times. The chain joins TRBV29-1 to TRBJ1-1, with D uncertain. V lost 3 bases and J lost 5, with 13 bases in between. The V gene's germline CDR1 is SQVTM and CDR2 ANQGSEA. CDR3 length equals 13 residues. The CDR3 spells CSVDILGWTEAFF. The CDR3 DNA reads as TGCAGCGTTGATATTTTGGGGTGGACTGAAGCTTTCTTT.

Notes on this clonotype: An end of the junction differs from the germline gene, which may be a read error. This sequence joins TRBV11-2 and TRBJ2-1; D is ambiguous. The CDR3 is 14 residues long. The germline gives CDR1 SGHAT, CDR2 FQNNGV. CDR3 nucleotides: TGTGCCAGCAGCTTATCACACTCCAACAATGAGCAGCTCTTC. Translated: CASSLSHSNNEQLF.

This clonotype showed up many times. The rearrangement links TRBV5-6 to TRBJ1-1, with 7 bases aligning to TRBD1. Per germline, CDR1 SGHDT and CDR2 YYEEEE. The V gene end was trimmed by 1 base and the J gene end by 1 base; junction bases not matched to a gene: 4. This CDR3 has 15 residues. This chain's CDR3 is CASSLLGTANTEAFF. Here the CDR3 DNA reads TGTGCCAGCAGCTTGCTGGGGACAGCGAACACTGAAGCTTTCTTT.

This clonotype has only a few counts. At one boundary the junction diverges from the germline segment, which might be a read error. The chain has TRBV4-1 and TRBJ2-7, with D perhaps matching TRBD1 (6 bases). This CDR3 has 16 residues. Germline V lookup: CDR1 MGHRA, CDR2 YSYEKL. CDR3 DNA: TGCGCCAGCAGCCAAGATATGGACAGTATGTCCTGCGAGCAGTACTTC. This codes for CASSQDMDSMSCEQYF.

In its sample, this clonotype was seen many times. The chain couples TRBV18 to TRBJ2-2; D remains ambiguous. V lost 3 bases, J lost 3 bases, and 17 bases lay in between. CDR1 KGHSH and CDR2 LQKENI come from the germline V gene. The length of the CDR3 is 17 residues. CDR3 sequence (DNA): TGTGCCAGCTCACCGTTCGCCCGGATCGGGTACACCGGGGAGCTGTTTTTT. Translated: CASSPFARIGYTGELFF.

This clonotype was observed many times. The chain couples TRBV29-1 to TRBJ2-1; 8 nucleotides line up with TRBD2. CDR1 is SQVTM and CDR2 is ANQGSEA in the germline V gene. The V segment lost 3 bases and the J segment 7 bases; nucleotides outside the gene matches: 14. The CDR3 has 16 amino acids. The CDR3 DNA sequence: TGCAGCGTTGAGTCTGGCGGGAGGACCCAAGGTAATGAGCAGTTCTTC. Translated: CSVESGGRTQGNEQFF.

This clonotype was detected ten times or more. The chain has TRBV28 and TRBJ2-7; D is uncertain. The germline CDR1 and CDR2 sequences are MDHEN and SYDVKM. The CDR3 sequence is 15 residues long. V lost 6 bases and J 0 bases, leaving 15 bases between the germline ends. The CDR3: CASSPQGSSSYEQYF. The CDR3 coding sequence is TGTGCCAGCAGCCCCCAAGGGTCTAGCTCCTACGAGCAGTACTTC.

This clonotype was seen more than once but under ten times. This CDR3 fails to terminate in the conserved phenylalanine or tryptophan, so it likely reflects a read error. This chain connects TRBV20-1 to TRBJ1-5; D gene uncertain. There are 12 residues in the CDR3. Germline values: CDR1 DFQATT, CDR2 SNEGSKA (reference sequence). Between the trimmed V and J ends, which lost 2 bases and 0 bases, there was a span of 2 bases. The CDR3 reads CSARHSNQPQHS. The CDR3 nucleotides are TGCAGTGCTAGACATAGCAATCAGCCCCAGCATTCT.

The chain is built from TRBV2 and TRBJ2-1, with 10 nucleotides matching TRBD1. Unmatched junction bases numbered 8, after V lost 7 bases and J lost 8 bases. The CDR3 covers 14 residues. Germline CDR1 SNHLY, CDR2 FYNNEI. DNA for the CDR3: TGTGCCAGCACCCGACAGGGGGCAGACGATGAGCAGTTCTTC. Residues: CASTRQGADDEQFF.

The CDR3 DNA reads TGTGCCAGCAGATGCGACAGGGTCCATGAGCAGTTCTTC. As protein: CASRCDRVHEQFF. The chain couples TRBV12-3 or TRBV12-4 to TRBJ2-1, with 7 nucleotides matching TRBD1. The CDR3 consists of 13 residues. V shed 6 bases, J shed 8 bases, and the junction held 7 bases outside the gene matches.

This clonotype showed up many times. V gene TRBV11-1 combines with J gene TRBJ2-5; D not resolved. Trimming pared 4 bases from V and 1 base from J, leaving 10 bases between. The CDR3 runs 14 residues. Germline V gene data show CDR1 as SGHAT and CDR2 as FQDESV (reference sequence). The CDR3 coding sequence is TGTGCCAGCAGCTCGGGTCCACTCCAAGAGACCCAGTACTTC. Its protein is CASSSGPLQETQYF. Complete variable domain (other parts from reference TRBV11-1 and TRBJ2-5): EAEVAQSPRYKITEKSQAVAFWCDPISGHATLYWYRQILGQGPELLVQFQDESVVDDSQLPKDRFSAERLKGVDSTLKIQPAELGDSAMYLCASSSGPLQETQYFGPGTRLLVL.

Comment on this clonotype: A much larger clone is a single base away; this may be a read error. This chain joins TRBV28 and TRBJ2-3; TRBD2 agrees at 15 bases. CDR3 length equals 19 residues. Germline lookup yields CDR1 MDHEN and CDR2 SYDVKM. DNA for the CDR3: TGTGCCGGCAGTTTCTCGGGACTAGCGGGAGGATCGGGCACAGATACGCAGTATTTT. Translating gives CAGSFSGLAGGSGTDTQYF.

In this sample, this clonotype turned up many times. This sequence joins TRBV6-5 and TRBJ2-2, with 7 bases matching TRBD1. The CDR3 contains 15 residues. Germline CDR1 is MNHEY and CDR2 is SVGAGI. Trimming took 6 bases from V and 1 from J; bases not matched to a gene: 5. The CDR3 DNA reads TGTGCCAGCAGCTCTCGACAGGGGAACACCGGGGAGCTGTTTTTT. This codes for CASSSRQGNTGELFF.